This T cell receptor (beta chain) was captured by sequencing in a study of post-analysis software for immune sequencing data. This CDR3 comprises 15 residues. V was pared by 3 bases and J by 3 bases, with 17 bases between. The germline CDR1 and CDR2 sequences are SQVTM and ANQGSEA. Study-wide results and limits: Those samples that were prepared in the same batch co-clustered strongly by F measure. In patients, TRBV5-6, TRBV5-1 and TRBV20-1 belonged to four or five TRBV segments found more frequently than in controls.

Points on this clonotype: Its antigen is currently unknown.

Built from TCR beta cDNA, the libraries had unique molecular identifiers in them. The T cell input of roughly 0.9 to 11 million gave roughly 460,000 cDNA molecules. TCRdb redid the calling of the PCR reads with MiXCR, one entry per CDR3 protein. The profile shows around 200,000 distinct CDR3 sequences, over 25% of them singletons. Sample: blood. The rearrangement links TRBV29-1 to TRBJ1-1, with D possibly TRBD1 on 5 matching bases. The TCR originated in a girl between 2 and 17 years old with multiple sclerosis. CDR3 sequence reads: CSVDAGWGMDTEAFF. The CDR3 DNA sequence: TGCAGCGTTGATGCAGGGTGGGGTATGGACACTGAAGCTTTCTTT.